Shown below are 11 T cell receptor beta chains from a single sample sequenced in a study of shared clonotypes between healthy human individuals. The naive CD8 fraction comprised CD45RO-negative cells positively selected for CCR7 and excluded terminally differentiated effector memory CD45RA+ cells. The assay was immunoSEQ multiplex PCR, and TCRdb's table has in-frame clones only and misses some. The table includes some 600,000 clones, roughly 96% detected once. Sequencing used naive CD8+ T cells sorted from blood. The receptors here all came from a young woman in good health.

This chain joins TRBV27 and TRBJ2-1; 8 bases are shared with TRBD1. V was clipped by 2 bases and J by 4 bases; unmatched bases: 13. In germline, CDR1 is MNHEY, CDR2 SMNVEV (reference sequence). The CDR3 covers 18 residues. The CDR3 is CASSLINIPRGHYNEQFF. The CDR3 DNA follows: TGTGCCAGCAGTTTAATTAACATCCCCAGGGGGCATTACAATGAGCAGTTCTTC.

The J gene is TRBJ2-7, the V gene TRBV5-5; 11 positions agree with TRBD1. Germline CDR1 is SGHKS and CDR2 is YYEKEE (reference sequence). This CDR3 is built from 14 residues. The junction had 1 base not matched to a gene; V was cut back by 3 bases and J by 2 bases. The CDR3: CASSSGQGAYEQYF. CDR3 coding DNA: TGTGCCAGCAGCTCGGGACAGGGGGCCTACGAGCAGTACTTC.

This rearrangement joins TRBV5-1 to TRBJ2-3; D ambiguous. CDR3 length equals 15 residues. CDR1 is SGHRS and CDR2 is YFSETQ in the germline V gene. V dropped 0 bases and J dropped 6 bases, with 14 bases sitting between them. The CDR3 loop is CASSLAEMIADTQYF. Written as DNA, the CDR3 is TGCGCCAGCAGCTTGGCGGAAATGATCGCGGATACGCAGTATTTT.

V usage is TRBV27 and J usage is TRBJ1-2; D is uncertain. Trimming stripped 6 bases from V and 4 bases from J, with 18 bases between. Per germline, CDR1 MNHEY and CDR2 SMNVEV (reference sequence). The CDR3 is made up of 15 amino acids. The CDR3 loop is CASSSAGQVVYGYTF. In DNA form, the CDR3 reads TGTGCCAGCAGCAGCGCGGGCCAGGTCGTCTATGGCTACACCTTC.

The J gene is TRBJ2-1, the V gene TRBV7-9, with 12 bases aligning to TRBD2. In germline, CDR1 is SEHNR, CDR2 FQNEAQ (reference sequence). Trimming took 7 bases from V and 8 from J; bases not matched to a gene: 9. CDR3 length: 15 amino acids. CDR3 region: CASTKGLAGRYEQFF. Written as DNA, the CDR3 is TGTGCCAGCACGAAAGGACTAGCGGGGCGCTATGAGCAGTTCTTC.

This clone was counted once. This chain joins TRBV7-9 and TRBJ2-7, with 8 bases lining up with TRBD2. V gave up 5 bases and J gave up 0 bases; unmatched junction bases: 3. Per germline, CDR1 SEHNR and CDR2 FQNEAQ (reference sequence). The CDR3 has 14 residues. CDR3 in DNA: TGTGCCAGCAGCCCTAGCGGGCTCTCCTACGAGCAGTACTTC. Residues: CASSPSGLSYEQYF.

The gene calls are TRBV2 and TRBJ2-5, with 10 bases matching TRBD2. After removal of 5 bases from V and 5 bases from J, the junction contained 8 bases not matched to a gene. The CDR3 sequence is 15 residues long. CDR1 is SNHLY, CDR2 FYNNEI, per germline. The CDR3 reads CASSRFLAGEETQYF. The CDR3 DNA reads TGTGCCAGCAGTCGGTTCCTAGCGGGAGAGGAGACCCAGTACTTC.

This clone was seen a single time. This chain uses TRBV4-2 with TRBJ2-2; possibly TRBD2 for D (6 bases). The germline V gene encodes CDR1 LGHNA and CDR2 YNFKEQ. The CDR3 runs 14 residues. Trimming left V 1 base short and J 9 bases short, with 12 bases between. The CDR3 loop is CASSQGRGEWELFF. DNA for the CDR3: TGTGCCAGCAGCCAAGGGAGGGGAGAGTGGGAGCTGTTTTTT.

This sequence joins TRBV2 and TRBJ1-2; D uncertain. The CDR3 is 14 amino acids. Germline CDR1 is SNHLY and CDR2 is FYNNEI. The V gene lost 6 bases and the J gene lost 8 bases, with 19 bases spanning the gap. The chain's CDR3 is CASSGEGRAGGYTF. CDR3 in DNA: TGTGCCAGCAGCGGTGAGGGAAGAGCGGGAGGCTACACCTTC.

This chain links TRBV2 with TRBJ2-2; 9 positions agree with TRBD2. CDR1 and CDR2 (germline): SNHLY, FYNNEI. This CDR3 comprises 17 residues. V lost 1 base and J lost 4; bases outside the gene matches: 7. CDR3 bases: TGTGCCAGCAGTGAAGTCGGGGCGGGAGGGGGCACCGGGGAGCTGTTTTTT. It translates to CASSEVGAGGGTGELFF.

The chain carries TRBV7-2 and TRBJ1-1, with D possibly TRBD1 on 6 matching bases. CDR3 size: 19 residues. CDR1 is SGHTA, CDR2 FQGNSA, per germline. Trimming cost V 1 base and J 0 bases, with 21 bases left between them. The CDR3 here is CASSLVPPGQEGVNTEAFF. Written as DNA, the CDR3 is TGTGCCAGCAGCTTAGTACCCCCGGGTCAGGAGGGGGTGAACACTGAAGCTTTCTTT.